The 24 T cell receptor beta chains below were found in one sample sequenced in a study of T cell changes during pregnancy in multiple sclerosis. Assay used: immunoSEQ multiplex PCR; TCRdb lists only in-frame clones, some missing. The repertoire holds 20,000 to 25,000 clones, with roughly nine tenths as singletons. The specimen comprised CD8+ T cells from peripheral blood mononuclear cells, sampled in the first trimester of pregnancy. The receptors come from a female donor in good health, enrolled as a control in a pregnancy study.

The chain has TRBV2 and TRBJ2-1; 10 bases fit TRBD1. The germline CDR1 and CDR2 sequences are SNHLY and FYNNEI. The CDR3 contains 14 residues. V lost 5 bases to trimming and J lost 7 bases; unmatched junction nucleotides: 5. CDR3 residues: CASSPGQGSNEQFF. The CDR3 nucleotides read TGTGCCAGCAGTCCGGGACAGGGGTCAAATGAGCAGTTCTTC.

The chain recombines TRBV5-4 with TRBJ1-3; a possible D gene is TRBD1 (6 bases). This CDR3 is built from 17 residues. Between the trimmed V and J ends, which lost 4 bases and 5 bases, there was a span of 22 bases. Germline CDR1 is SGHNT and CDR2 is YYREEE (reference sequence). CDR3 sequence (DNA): TGTGCCAGCAGCAAACAGGTCCACAGGGATCGCCGAAACACCATATATTTT. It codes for CASSKQVHRDRRNTIYF.

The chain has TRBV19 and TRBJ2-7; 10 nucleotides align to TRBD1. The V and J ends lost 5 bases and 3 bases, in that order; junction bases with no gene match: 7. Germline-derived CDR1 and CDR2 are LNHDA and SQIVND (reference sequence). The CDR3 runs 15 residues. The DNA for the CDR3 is TGTGCCAGTAGTGCCCGGGACAGGGGTCTCTACGAGCAGTACTTC. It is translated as CASSARDRGLYEQYF.

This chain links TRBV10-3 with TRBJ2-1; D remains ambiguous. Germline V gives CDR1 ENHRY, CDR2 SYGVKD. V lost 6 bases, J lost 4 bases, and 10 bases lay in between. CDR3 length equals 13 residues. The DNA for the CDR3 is TGTGCCATCAGAACTGATACTTACAATGAGCAGTTCTTC. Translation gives CAIRTDTYNEQFF.

The CDR3 nucleotides read TGTGCCAGCACCCCGGAGGAGGGATTGGGAGAGACCCAGTACTTC. It specifies CASTPEEGLGETQYF. The chain joins TRBV9 to TRBJ2-5; a weak D match, TRBD2 (6 bases). The germline V and J ends were trimmed by 6 bases and 4 bases, with 19 bases remaining between them. The CDR3 length is 15 residues. Germline V gives CDR1 SGDLS, CDR2 YYNGEE.

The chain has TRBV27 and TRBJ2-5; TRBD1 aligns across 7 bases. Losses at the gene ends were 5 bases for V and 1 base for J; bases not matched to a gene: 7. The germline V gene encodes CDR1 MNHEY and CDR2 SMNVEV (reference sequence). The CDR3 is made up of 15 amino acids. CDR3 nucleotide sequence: TGTGCCAGCAGTCAAGGGACAGATACCCAAGAGACCCAGTACTTC. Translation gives CASSQGTDTQETQYF.

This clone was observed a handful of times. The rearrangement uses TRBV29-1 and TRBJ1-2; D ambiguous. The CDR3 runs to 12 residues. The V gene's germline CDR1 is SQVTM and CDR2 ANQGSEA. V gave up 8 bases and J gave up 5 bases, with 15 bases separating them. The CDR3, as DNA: TGCAGCCCCGGTTTCGGGAGGTATGGCTACACCTTC. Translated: CSPGFGRYGYTF.

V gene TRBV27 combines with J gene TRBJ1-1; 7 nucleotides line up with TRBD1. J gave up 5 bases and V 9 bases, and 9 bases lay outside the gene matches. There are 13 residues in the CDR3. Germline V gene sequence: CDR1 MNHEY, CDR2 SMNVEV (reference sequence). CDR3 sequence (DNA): TGTGCCAGTTCCCTCAGGGGGAGAACTGAAGCTTTCTTT. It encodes CASSLRGRTEAFF.

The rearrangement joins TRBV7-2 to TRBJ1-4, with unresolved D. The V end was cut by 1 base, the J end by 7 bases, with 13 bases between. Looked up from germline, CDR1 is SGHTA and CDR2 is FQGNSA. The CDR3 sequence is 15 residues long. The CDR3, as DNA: TGTGCCAGCAGCTTAGATGTTGGAGCTTCTGAAAAACTGTTTTTT. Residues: CASSLDVGASEKLFF.

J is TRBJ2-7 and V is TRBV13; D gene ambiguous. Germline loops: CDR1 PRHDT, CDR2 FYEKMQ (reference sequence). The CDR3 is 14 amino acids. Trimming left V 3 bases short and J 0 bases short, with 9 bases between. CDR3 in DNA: TGTGCCAGCAGCTTTATACAGCTCTCCTACGAGCAGTACTTC. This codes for CASSFIQLSYEQYF.

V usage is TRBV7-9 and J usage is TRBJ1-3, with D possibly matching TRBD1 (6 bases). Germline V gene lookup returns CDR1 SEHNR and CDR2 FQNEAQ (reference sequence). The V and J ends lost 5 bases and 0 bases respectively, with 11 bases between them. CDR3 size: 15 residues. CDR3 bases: TGTGCCAGCAGCCTCGAAGGGGGCTCTGGAAACACCATATATTTT. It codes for CASSLEGGSGNTIYF.

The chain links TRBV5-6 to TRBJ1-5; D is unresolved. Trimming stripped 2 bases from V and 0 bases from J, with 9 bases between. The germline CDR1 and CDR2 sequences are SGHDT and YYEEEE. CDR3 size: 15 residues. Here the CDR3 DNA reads TGTGCCAGCAGCTTCTCAACACATAGCAATCAGCCCCAGCATTTT. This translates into CASSFSTHSNQPQHF.

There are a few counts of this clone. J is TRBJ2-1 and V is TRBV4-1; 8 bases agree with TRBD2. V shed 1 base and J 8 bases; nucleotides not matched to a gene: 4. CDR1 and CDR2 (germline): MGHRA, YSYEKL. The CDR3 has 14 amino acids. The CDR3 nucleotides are TGCGCCAGCAGCCAAGTTGCGGGGGGCGATGAGCAGTTCTTC. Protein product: CASSQVAGGDEQFF.

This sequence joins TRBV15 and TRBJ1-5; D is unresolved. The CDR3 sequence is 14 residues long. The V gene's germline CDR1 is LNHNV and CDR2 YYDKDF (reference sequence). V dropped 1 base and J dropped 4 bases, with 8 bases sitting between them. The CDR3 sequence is CATSRVRDNQPQHF. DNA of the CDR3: TGTGCCACCAGCAGAGTACGGGATAATCAGCCCCAGCATTTT. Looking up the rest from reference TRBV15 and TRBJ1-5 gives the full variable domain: DAMVIQNPRYQVTQFGKPVTLSCSQTLNHNVMYWYQQKSSQAPKLLFHYYDKDFNNEADTPDNFQSRRPNTSFCFLDIRSPGLGDTAMYLCATSRVRDNQPQHFGDGTRLSIL.

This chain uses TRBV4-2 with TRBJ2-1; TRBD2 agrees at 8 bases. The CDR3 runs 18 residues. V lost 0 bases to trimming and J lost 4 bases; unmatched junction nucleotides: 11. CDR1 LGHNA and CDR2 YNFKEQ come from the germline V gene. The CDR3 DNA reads TGTGCCAGCAGCCAAGAGTTTTCCCCGGGAGGGCCGTACAATGAGCAGTTCTTC. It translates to CASSQEFSPGGPYNEQFF.

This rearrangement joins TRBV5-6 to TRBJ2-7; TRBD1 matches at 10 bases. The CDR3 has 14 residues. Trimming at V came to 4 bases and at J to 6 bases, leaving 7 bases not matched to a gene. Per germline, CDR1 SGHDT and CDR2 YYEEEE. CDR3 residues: CASSAPGQGIEQYF. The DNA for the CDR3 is TGTGCCAGCAGCGCGCCGGGACAGGGGATCGAGCAGTACTTC.

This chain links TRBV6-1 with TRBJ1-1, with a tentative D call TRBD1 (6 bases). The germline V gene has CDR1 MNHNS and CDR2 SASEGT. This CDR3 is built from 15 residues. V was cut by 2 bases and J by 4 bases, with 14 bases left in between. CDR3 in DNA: TGTGCCAGCAGTGAATTAGGGGGATCGGGCACTGAAGCTTTCTTT. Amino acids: CASSELGGSGTEAFF.

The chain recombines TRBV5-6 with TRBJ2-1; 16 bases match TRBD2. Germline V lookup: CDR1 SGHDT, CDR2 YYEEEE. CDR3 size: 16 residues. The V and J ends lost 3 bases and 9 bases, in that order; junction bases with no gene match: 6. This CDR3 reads CASSSGTSGGAIEQFF. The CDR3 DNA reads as TGTGCCAGCAGCTCCGGGACTAGCGGGGGGGCTATTGAGCAGTTCTTC.

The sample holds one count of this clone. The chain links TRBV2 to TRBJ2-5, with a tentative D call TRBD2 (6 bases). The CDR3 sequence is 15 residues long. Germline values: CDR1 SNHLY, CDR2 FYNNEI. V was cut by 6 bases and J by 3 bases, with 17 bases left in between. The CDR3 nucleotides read TGTGCCAGCAGCCGGGGAGGAGGGGTTGAAGAGACCCAGTACTTC. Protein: CASSRGGGVEETQYF.

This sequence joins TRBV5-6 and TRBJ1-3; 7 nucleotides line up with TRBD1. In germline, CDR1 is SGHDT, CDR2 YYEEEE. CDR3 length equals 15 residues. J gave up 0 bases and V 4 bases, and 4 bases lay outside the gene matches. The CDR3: CASSPQGDSGNTIYF. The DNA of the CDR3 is TGTGCCAGCAGCCCCCAGGGGGACTCTGGAAACACCATATATTTT.

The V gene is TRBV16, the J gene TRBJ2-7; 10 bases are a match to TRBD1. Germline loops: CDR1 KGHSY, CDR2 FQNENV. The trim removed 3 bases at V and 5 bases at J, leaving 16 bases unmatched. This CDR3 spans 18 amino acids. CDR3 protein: CASSHTTTGTGDRDEQYF. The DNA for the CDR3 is TGTGCCAGCAGCCACACGACTACCGGGACAGGGGATCGGGACGAGCAGTACTTC.

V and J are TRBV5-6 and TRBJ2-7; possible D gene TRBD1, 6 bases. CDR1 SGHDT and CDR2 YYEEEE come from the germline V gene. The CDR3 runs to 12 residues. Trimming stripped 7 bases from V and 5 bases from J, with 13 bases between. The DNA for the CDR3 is TGTGCCAGCTCTGGGCCAGGGGACGAGCAGTACTTC. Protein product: CASSGPGDEQYF.

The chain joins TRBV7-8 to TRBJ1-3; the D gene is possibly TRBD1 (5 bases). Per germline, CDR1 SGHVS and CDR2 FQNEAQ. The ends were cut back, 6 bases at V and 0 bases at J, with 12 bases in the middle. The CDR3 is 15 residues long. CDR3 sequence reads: CASSPGAGSGNTIYF. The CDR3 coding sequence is TGTGCCAGCAGTCCTGGGGCCGGCTCTGGAAACACCATATATTTT.

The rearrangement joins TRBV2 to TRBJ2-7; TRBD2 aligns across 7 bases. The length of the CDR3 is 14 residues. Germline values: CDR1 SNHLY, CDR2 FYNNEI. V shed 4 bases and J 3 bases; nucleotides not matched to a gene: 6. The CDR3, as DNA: TGTGCCAGCAGTGGGGAGGGCCGGGGCTACGAGCAGTACTTC. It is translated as CASSGEGRGYEQYF.